The 4 T cell receptor beta chains given below trace back to one sample, sequenced in a study of blood T cell repertoires in COVID-19. Only in-frame clones appear in the TCRdb table, and some are missing; sequencing was by immunoSEQ multiplex PCR. The sample records 95,000 to 150,000 clones, about 94% being singletons. Specimen: peripheral blood. The source is a man between 45 and 60 years old with COVID-19, enrolled during active disease.

This clone came up once. The gene calls are TRBV10-3 and TRBJ2-2, with D uncertain. V was shortened by 2 bases and J by 3 bases, with 10 bases between the two germline ends. Germline V CDR1 and CDR2: ENHRY, SYGVKD. The CDR3 has 15 amino acids. The DNA of the CDR3 is TGTGCCATCAGTGAGAGTACGGGTTACACCGGGGAGCTGTTTTTT. It yields the protein CAISESTGYTGELFF.

In this sample, this clone turned up once. The chain combines TRBV5-1 with TRBJ2-3; D gene unclear. With 2 bases removed from V and 2 bases from J, the gap between germline ends came to 12 bases. Germline lookup yields CDR1 SGHRS and CDR2 YFSETQ. The CDR3 length is 15 residues. The CDR3: CASSFSLSHTDTQYF. The CDR3 region has the DNA TGCGCCAGCAGCTTTAGTCTCTCCCACACAGATACGCAGTATTTT.

The genes are TRBV24-1 and TRBJ2-5, with 8 positions matching TRBD2. CDR1 and CDR2 from the germline V gene are KGHDR and SFDVKD. This CDR3 comprises 14 residues. With 4 bases clipped from V and 4 bases from J, the junction kept 4 bases outside the gene matches. In DNA form, the CDR3 reads TGTGCCACCAGTGACCGACTAGCGTCAGAGACCCAGTACTTC. As protein: CATSDRLASETQYF.

V usage is TRBV6-1 and J usage is TRBJ2-1; 8 positions agree with TRBD1. CDR1 is MNHNS, CDR2 SASEGT, per germline. This CDR3 has 16 amino acids. V shed 2 bases and J 0 bases; nucleotides not matched to a gene: 3. The CDR3 sequence: CASSEQGAYSYNEQFF. CDR3 sequence (DNA): TGTGCCAGCAGTGAACAGGGGGCCTACTCCTACAATGAGCAGTTCTTC.